Shown below are 18 T cell receptor beta chains from a single sample sequenced in a study of T cells after yellow fever vaccination. Via MiXCR, TCRdb re-called the 5' RACE reads, giving one row per CDR3 protein. Of around 610,000 distinct CDR3 sequences listed, roughly 14% are singletons. Sequenced material: PBMCs, taken on the day of the yellow fever booster vaccination. The receptors here all came from a man aged 25 to 45 who received the YFV17D yellow fever vaccine.

This clonotype showed up just a few times. J is TRBJ1-4 and V is TRBV5-1; D is undetermined. There are 14 residues in the CDR3. The germline CDR1 and CDR2 sequences are SGHRS and YFSETQ. Deletions cut 0 bases from V and 9 bases from J, with 12 bases between. CDR3 DNA: TGCGCCAGCAGCTTGGGGGATTCCCTGAAAAAACTGTTTTTT. This translates into CASSLGDSLKKLFF.

The gene calls are TRBV24-1 and TRBJ2-7; D might be TRBD2 (5 bases). This CDR3 comprises 15 residues. The V gene's germline CDR1 is KGHDR and CDR2 SFDVKD. The germline V and J ends were trimmed by 3 bases and 4 bases, with 15 bases remaining between them. CDR3 nucleotide sequence: TGTGCCACCAGTGATCCGAGCGGAGTGGGGTACGAGCAGTACTTC. Protein product: CATSDPSGVGYEQYF.

This clonotype has a count of ten or more. V is TRBV6-1 and J is TRBJ2-2, with D tentatively TRBD2 (7 bases). The germline V gene encodes CDR1 MNHNS and CDR2 SASEGT. Trimming left V 7 bases short and J 4 bases short, with 16 bases between. The CDR3 spans 15 residues. As DNA, the CDR3 is TGTGCCAGCACTGAGGGGGGGGCGCGCACCGGGGAGCTGTTTTTT. Translating gives CASTEGGARTGELFF.

This clonotype came up a few times. The CDR3 is CSARWDYLSYEQYF. CDR3 DNA: TGCAGTGCTAGGTGGGACTACCTCTCCTACGAGCAGTACTTC. The rearrangement uses TRBV20-1 and TRBJ2-7, with TRBD2 identical over 7 bases. Per germline, CDR1 DFQATT and CDR2 SNEGSKA (reference sequence). The ends lost 3 bases at V and 0 bases at J; junction bases unmatched: 5. The CDR3 runs 14 residues.

CDR3 in DNA: TGTGCCAGCAAGAGGGCGGCGGGAGGGACCCAGAGCTCCTACAATGAGCAGTTCTTC. Amino acids: CASKRAAGGTQSSYNEQFF. The rearrangement uses TRBV12-3 or TRBV12-4 and TRBJ2-1, with 9 positions matching TRBD2. The CDR3 is 19 amino acids. The junction had 16 bases not matched to a gene; V was cut back by 7 bases and J by 0 bases.

Points on this clonotype: Given the absence of the conserved phenylalanine or tryptophan at the CDR3 end, a read error is likely. The chain couples TRBV7-2 to TRBJ1-1; D unclear. The CDR3 runs to 13 residues. V lost 3 bases and J lost 6, with 11 bases in between. Germline V CDR1 and CDR2: SGHTA, FQGNSA. The CDR3 loop reads CASSFAPQAEAFL. CDR3 sequence (DNA): TGTGCCAGCAGCTTCGCCCCACAAGCTGAAGCTTTCTTA.

This chain connects TRBV24-1 to TRBJ2-1; D is uncertain. V was cut by 1 base and J by 8 bases, with 5 bases left in between. CDR3 length: 12 amino acids. In germline, CDR1 is KGHDR, CDR2 SFDVKD. CDR3 amino acids: CATSDFGYEQFF. CDR3 in DNA: TGTGCCACCAGTGATTTCGGCTATGAGCAGTTCTTC.

This clonotype has only a few counts. The chain links TRBV24-1 to TRBJ2-1; 12 nucleotides line up with TRBD2. This CDR3 contains 16 residues. Per the germline V gene, CDR1 is KGHDR and CDR2 is SFDVKD. The ends lost 3 bases at V and 2 bases at J; junction bases unmatched: 1. The CDR3 DNA is TGTGCCACCAGTGATGGACTAGCGGGAACCTACAATGAGCAGTTCTTC. The encoded protein is CATSDGLAGTYNEQFF.

In this sample, this clonotype turned up once. At one end, the junction sequence differs from germline, possibly due to a read error. The chain's CDR3 is CANSPGLAGGSYEQYF. The CDR3 DNA reads as TGTGCCAACAGCCCTGGACTAGCGGGAGGAAGTTACGAGCAGTACTTC. The chain uses TRBV7-9 and TRBJ2-7; 14 nucleotides align to TRBD2. The CDR3 loop spans 16 amino acids. Per the germline V gene, CDR1 is SEHNR and CDR2 is FQNEAQ (reference sequence).

This clonotype was recorded a few times. J is TRBJ2-7 and V is TRBV20-1; perhaps D is TRBD1 or TRBD2 (5 bases each). Germline lookup yields CDR1 DFQATT and CDR2 SNEGSKA (reference sequence). Trimming removed 3 bases at V and 1 base at J, with 13 bases between. The CDR3 contains 14 residues. In nucleotides, the CDR3 is TGCAGTGCTAGTTGGGGGTCTGAATCCTACGAGCAGTACTTC. As protein: CSASWGSESYEQYF.

This clonotype was seen a few times. The chain uses TRBV6-2 or TRBV6-3 and TRBJ1-5; D call uncertain. Germline lookup yields CDR1 MNHEY and CDR2 SVGEGT. V lost 3 bases and J 5 bases, leaving 11 bases between the germline ends. The CDR3 spans 14 residues. CDR3 region: CASSYESFDQPQHF. DNA for the CDR3: TGTGCCAGCAGTTATGAGAGCTTCGATCAGCCCCAGCATTTT.

This chain links TRBV4-3 with TRBJ2-3, with 11 positions matching TRBD2. The germline V gene has CDR1 LGHNA and CDR2 YSLEER. The CDR3 is made up of 15 amino acids. The V segment lost 2 bases and the J segment 4 bases; nucleotides outside the gene matches: 2. The CDR3 DNA is TGCGCCAGCAGCCAAATAGCGGGAGGGTCAGATACGCAGTATTTT. It is translated as CASSQIAGGSDTQYF.

In this sample, this clonotype turned up a few times. The chain joins TRBV14 to TRBJ2-2; 9 bases line up with TRBD1. Germline V gene lookup returns CDR1 SGHDN and CDR2 FVKESK. This CDR3 has 16 residues. J gave up 2 bases and V 4 bases, and 5 bases lay outside the gene matches. Here the CDR3 reads CASSPPDRGNTGELFF. As DNA, the CDR3 is TGTGCCAGCAGCCCCCCGGACAGGGGAAACACCGGGGAGCTGTTTTTT.

The chain is built from TRBV2 and TRBJ2-1; D unclear. Trimming stripped 4 bases from V and 10 bases from J, with 11 bases between. Germline values: CDR1 SNHLY, CDR2 FYNNEI. There are 12 residues in the CDR3. CDR3 in amino acids: CASSVWPREQFF. The CDR3 DNA is TGTGCCAGCAGTGTCTGGCCCAGGGAGCAGTTCTTC.

This chain uses TRBV20-1 with TRBJ2-7, with 11 bases aligning to TRBD2. The germline V gene encodes CDR1 DFQATT and CDR2 SNEGSKA (reference sequence). J lost 7 bases, V lost 0 bases, and 14 bases had no gene match. The CDR3 is 17 amino acids. The CDR3 DNA is TGCAGTGCTAGAGACCCTAGACTAGCGGGACCACCAACGGAGCAGTACTTC. It is translated as CSARDPRLAGPPTEQYF.

The chain joins TRBV20-1 to TRBJ2-1; D is uncertain. Trimming shortened V by 3 bases and J by 0 bases, and 6 bases separated the two germline ends. This CDR3 is 13 amino acids long. Germline values: CDR1 DFQATT, CDR2 SNEGSKA (reference sequence). CDR3 in amino acids: CSARTASYNEQFF. The CDR3, as DNA: TGCAGTGCTAGGACGGCCTCCTACAATGAGCAGTTCTTC.

The table lists this clonotype with a few counts. J is TRBJ2-1 and V is TRBV20-1; 9 bases agree with TRBD2. The V and J ends lost 0 bases and 2 bases, in that order; junction bases with no gene match: 8. CDR1 is DFQATT and CDR2 is SNEGSKA in the germline V gene (reference sequence). CDR3 length: 17 amino acids. The CDR3 DNA follows: TGCAGTGCTAGAGAAGAGAGTCGGACTAGCGCCTACAATGAGCAGTTCTTC. This translates into CSAREESRTSAYNEQFF.

The gene calls are TRBV7-2 and TRBJ1-4; weak D call: TRBD1 (6 bases). The CDR3 covers 14 residues. The germline V and J ends were trimmed by 3 bases and 5 bases, with 10 bases remaining between them. Per the germline V gene, CDR1 is SGHTA and CDR2 is FQGNSA. CDR3 region: CASSLNQGNEKLFF. As DNA, the CDR3 is TGTGCCAGCAGCTTGAATCAGGGGAATGAAAAACTGTTTTTT. Full variable domain (outside the CDR3, taken from reference TRBV7-2 and TRBJ1-4): GAGVSQSPSNKVTEKGKDVELRCDPISGHTALYWYRQSLGQGLEFLIYFQGNSAPDKSGLPSDRFSAERTGGSVSTLTIQRTQQEDSAVYLCASSLNQGNEKLFFGSGTQLSVL.